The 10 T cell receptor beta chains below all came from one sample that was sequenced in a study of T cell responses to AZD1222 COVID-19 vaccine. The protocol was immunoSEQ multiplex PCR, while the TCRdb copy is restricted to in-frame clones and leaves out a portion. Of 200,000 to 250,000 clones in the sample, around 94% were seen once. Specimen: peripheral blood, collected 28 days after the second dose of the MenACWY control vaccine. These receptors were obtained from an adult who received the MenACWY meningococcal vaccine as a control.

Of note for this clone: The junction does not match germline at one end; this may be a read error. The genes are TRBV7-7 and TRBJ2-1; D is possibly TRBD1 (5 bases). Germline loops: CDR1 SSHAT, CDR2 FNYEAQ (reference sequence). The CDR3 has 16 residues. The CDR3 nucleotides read TGTGCTAGCAGCTTAGCCGACAGTAGCTCCTACAATGAGCAGTTCTTC. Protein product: CASSLADSSSYNEQFF. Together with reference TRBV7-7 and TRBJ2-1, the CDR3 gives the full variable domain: GAGVSQSPRYKVTKRGQDVTLRCDPISSHATLYWYQQALGQGPEFLTYFNYEAQPDKSGLPSDRFSAERPEGSISTLTIQRTEQRDSAMYRCASSLADSSSYNEQFFGPGTRLTVL.

CDR3 DNA: TGTGCCAGTATTGGGACAGGGAACGAGCAGTACTTC. Translation gives CASIGTGNEQYF. The chain uses TRBV19 and TRBJ2-7, with 9 bases identical to TRBD1. V gave up 7 bases and J gave up 5 bases; unmatched junction bases: 3. The germline CDR1 and CDR2 sequences are LNHDA and SQIVND (reference sequence). This CDR3 spans 12 amino acids.

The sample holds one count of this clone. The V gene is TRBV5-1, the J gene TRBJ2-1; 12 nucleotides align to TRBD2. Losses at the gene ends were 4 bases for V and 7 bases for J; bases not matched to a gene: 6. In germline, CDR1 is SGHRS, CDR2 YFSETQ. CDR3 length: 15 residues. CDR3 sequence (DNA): TGCGCCAGCAGCCAGACTAGCGGGAGTGGAAATGAGCAGTTCTTC. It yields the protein CASSQTSGSGNEQFF.

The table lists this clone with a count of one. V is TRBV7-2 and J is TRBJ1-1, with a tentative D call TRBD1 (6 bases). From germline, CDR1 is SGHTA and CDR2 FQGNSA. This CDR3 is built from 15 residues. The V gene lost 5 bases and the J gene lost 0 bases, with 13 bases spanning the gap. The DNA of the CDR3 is TGTGCCAGCAGCCCACAGGGCACGGTGAACACTGAAGCTTTCTTT. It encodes CASSPQGTVNTEAFF.

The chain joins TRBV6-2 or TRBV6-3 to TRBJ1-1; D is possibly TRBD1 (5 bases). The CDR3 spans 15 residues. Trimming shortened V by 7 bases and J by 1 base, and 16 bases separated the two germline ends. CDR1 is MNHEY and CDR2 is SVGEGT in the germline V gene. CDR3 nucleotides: TGTGCCAGCACCCCCGCCGGGACCCCGAACACTGAAGCTTTCTTT. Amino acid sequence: CASTPAGTPNTEAFF.

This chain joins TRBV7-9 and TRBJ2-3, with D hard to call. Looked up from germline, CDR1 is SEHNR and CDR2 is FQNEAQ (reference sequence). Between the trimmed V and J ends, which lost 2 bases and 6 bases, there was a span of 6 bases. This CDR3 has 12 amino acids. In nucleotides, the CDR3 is TGTGCCAGCAGCTTACCCCTGGATACGCAGTATTTT. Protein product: CASSLPLDTQYF.

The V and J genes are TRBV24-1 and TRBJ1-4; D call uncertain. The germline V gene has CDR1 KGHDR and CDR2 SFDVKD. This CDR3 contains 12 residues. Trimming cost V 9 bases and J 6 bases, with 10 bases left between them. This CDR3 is CATGSDDEKLFF. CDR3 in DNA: TGTGCCACCGGATCTGACGATGAAAAACTGTTTTTT.

CDR3 protein: CASSQGLTDTQYF. CDR3 nucleotides: TGTGCCAGCAGCCAAGGTCTCACAGATACGCAGTATTTT. The chain uses TRBV4-2 and TRBJ2-3; no clear D gene. V lost 1 base and J 2 bases, leaving 4 bases between the germline ends. This CDR3 has 13 residues. In germline, CDR1 is LGHNA, CDR2 YNFKEQ.

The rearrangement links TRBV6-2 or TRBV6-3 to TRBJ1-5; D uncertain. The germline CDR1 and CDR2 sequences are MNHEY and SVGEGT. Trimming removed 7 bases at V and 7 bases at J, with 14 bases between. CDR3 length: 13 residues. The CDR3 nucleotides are TGTGCCAGCACCCCCCCCCGAGGGCAGCCCCAGCATTTT. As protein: CASTPPRGQPQHF.

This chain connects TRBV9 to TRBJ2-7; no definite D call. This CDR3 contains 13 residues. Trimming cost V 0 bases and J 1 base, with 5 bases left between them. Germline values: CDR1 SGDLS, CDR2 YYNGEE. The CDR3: CASSVGPSYEQYF. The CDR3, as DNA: TGTGCCAGCAGCGTAGGGCCGTCCTACGAGCAGTACTTC.